This T cell receptor (beta chain) derives from a study of identifying expanded T cells in peripheral blood. Measured with immunoSEQ multiplex PCR; TCRdb has only the in-frame clones, and not every one. The sample shows tens of thousands of clones, 82% of them seen only once. As concerns this clone: Antigen specificity is unknown.

Collection occurred without any documented infections or immune events in donors. General study findings and limits: Clone count variance between roughly 2-week samples rose with total template count.

The CDR3 sequence is 15 residues long. CDR1 is MNHEY and CDR2 is SVGAGI in the germline V gene. With V trimmed by 2 bases and J by 6 bases, 5 bases remained unmatched. V gene TRBV6-5 combines with J gene TRBJ2-2; 8 positions agree with TRBD2. The TCR sequence derives from a person between 18 and 70 years old in good health. What was sequenced was blood. In DNA form, the CDR3 reads TGTGCCAGCAGTTACCGGGAGGGGGGTCCCGGGGAGCTGTTTTTT. Its translation is CASSYREGGPGELFF.